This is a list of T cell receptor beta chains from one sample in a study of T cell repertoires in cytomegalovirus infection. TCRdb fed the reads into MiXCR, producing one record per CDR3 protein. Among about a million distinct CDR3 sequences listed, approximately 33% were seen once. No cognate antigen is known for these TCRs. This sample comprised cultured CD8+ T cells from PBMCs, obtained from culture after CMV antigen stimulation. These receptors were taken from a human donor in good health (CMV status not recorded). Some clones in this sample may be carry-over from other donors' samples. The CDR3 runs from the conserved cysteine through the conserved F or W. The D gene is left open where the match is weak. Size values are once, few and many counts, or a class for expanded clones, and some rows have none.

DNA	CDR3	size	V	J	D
TGTGCCAGCAGTCCCCTGAAGGGCGAACTTCAAGAGACCCAGTACTTC	CASSPLKGELQETQYF	few	TRBV6-6	TRBJ2-5	-
TGTGCCAGCAGTGAAGGGGTGGAAGCTTTCTTT	CASSEGVEAFF	-	TRBV6-1	TRBJ1-1	-
TGTGCCAGCGACCAGCGGGGTACTGGAAACACCATATATTTT	CASDQRGTGNTIYF	-	TRBV7-4	TRBJ1-3	-
TGCGCCAGCAGCTTGGCGTCGGGCCCCCTCGAGCAGTACTTC	CASSLASGPLEQYF	-	TRBV5-1	TRBJ2-7	-
TGTGCCAGCAGTTTACCACAGAATCAGCCCCAGCATTTT	CASSLPQNQPQHF	few	TRBV28	TRBJ1-5	-
TGCAGTGCCCGACCCCTCAGGGGGAACTATGGCTACACCTTC	CSARPLRGNYGYTF	-	TRBV20-1	TRBJ1-2	TRBD1
TGTGCCAGCAGCTTGGTGACGGGACCTAACTATGGCTACACCTTC	CASSLVTGPNYGYTF	few	TRBV5-6	TRBJ1-2	-
TGTGCCAGCAGTTACGGACAGGGTAAAGAGACCCAGTACTTC	CASSYGQGKETQYF	-	TRBV6-5	TRBJ2-5	TRBD1
TGTGCTAGTGGTTATACAGGGAGACCAGATACGCAGTATTTT	CASGYTGRPDTQYF	few	TRBV12-5	TRBJ2-3	-
TGTGCCAGCAGGGTAGCGGGGGACGATGAGCAGTTCTTC	CASRVAGDDEQFF	few	TRBV12-3/TRBV12-4	TRBJ2-1	TRBD2
TGTGGGGGCGCGGGCAACACCGGGGAGCTGTTTTTT	CGGAGNTGELFF	-	TRBV5-8	TRBJ2-2	-
TGTGCCAGCATCGGGACAGGAAGGACCCAGTACTTC	CASIGTGRTQYF	-	TRBV2	TRBJ2-5	TRBD1
TGTGCCAGCAGCTCGGGACTAGATGACTCAGATACGCAGTATTTT	CASSSGLDDSDTQYF	few	TRBV5-4	TRBJ2-3	TRBD2
TGTGCCAGCAGCCCAAAGGGGGGAGGCACTGAAGCTTTCTTT	CASSPKGGGTEAFF	-	TRBV27	TRBJ1-1	-
TGTGCCAGCAGTTTCCGGGACAGCACAGATACGCAGTATTTT	CASSFRDSTDTQYF	few	TRBV6-1	TRBJ2-3	-
TGCGCCAGCAGCCCCTCGACAGGGTTCTTTACCTATGGCTACACCTTC	CASSPSTGFFTYGYTF	-	TRBV4-1	TRBJ1-2	TRBD1
TGCGCCAGCCGAGACAGTACTCGAGGCTACACCTTC	CASRDSTRGYTF	few	TRBV10-2	TRBJ1-2	-
TGTGCCAGCAGCGGAAGCGCCCAGTTCTTC	CASSGSAQFF	once	TRBV9	TRBJ2-1	-
TGTGCCAGCATTAGTCAGACTACGAACACCGGGGAGCTGTTTTTT	CASISQTTNTGELFF	-	TRBV2	TRBJ2-2	-
TGTGCCAGCAGCCTCTACACGAGCACTGAAGCTTTCTTT	CASSLYTSTEAFF	-	TRBV7-9	TRBJ1-1	-
TGTGCCAGCAGCTCCCGGGGTGGGAGAGACGAGCAGTACTTC	CASSSRGGRDEQYF	few	TRBV7-9	TRBJ2-7	-
TGTGCCAGCAGCCGCCCGGGCCTTGAAAGGACCAACGTCCTGACTTTC	CASSRPGLERTNVLTF	-	TRBV5-4	TRBJ2-6	-
TGTGCCAGCAGGACCCGGGACAGGGGTTACAATGAGCAGTTCTTC	CASRTRDRGYNEQFF	-	TRBV6-8	TRBJ2-1	TRBD1
TGTGCCAGCGGACTTCGCCCAGGACAGGGTGTTCAGCCCCAGCATTTT	CASGLRPGQGVQPQHF	-	TRBV28	TRBJ1-5	TRBD1
TGTGCCAGCAGCTTCCACGCCGGGACCCTGGGACTAGCGGGGGCCGGGGAGCTGTTTTTT	CASSFHAGTLGLAGAGELFF	-	TRBV7-8	TRBJ2-2	TRBD2
TGTGCCAGCAGTTCCCGGGACAGGACGTATTCACCCCTCCACTTT	CASSSRDRTYSPLHF	many	TRBV28	TRBJ1-6	TRBD1
TGTGCCATCAGGGACCCCACCGACTCTGGGGCCAACGTCCTGACTTTC	CAIRDPTDSGANVLTF	few	TRBV10-3	TRBJ2-6	-
TGTGCCAGCAGCCCCCATGGTAGAGAGACCCAGTACTTC	CASSPHGRETQYF	many	TRBV7-6	TRBJ2-5	-
TGTGTCAGCAGTCTCTCAGGGGGGCAGCCCCAGCATTTT	CVSSLSGGQPQHF	-	TRBV27	TRBJ1-5	TRBD1
TGTGCCAGCAGCGTCCTCCGGGACAGGGGATGGACTGAAGCTTTCTTT	CASSVLRDRGWTEAFF	-	TRBV9	TRBJ1-1	TRBD1
TGTGCCAGCAGGGCGTCAGGGGGCTGGGATTCACCCCTCCACTTT	CASRASGGWDSPLHF	few	TRBV2	TRBJ1-6	TRBD1
TGTGCCAGCAGTTACGTAGGGTACAGCAACACCGGGGAGCTGTTTTTT	CASSYVGYSNTGELFF	once	TRBV6-1	TRBJ2-2	-
TGTGCCAGCAGTGAACCGGGACAGGGGAGTGAGCAGTTCTTC	CASSEPGQGSEQFF	-	TRBV6-1	TRBJ2-1	TRBD1
TGTGCCAGCAGTATGAGGAGGGGGAACACCGGGGAGCTGTTTTTT	CASSMRRGNTGELFF	-	TRBV27	TRBJ2-2	-
TGCGCCAGCAGCCAAGCTAGAGGAATGAACACTGAAGCTTTCTTT	CASSQARGMNTEAFF	-	TRBV4-1	TRBJ1-1	-
TGCAGCGTTGAAGTTGGGTCCTACAATGAGCAGTTCTTC	CSVEVGSYNEQFF	-	TRBV29-1	TRBJ2-1	-
TGCGCCAGCAGCCCCCCGACCAAAAACAATGAGCAGTTCTTC	CASSPPTKNNEQFF	-	TRBV4-1	TRBJ2-1	-
TGTGCCAGCAGTTCGTTACAACCGTACAATGAGCAGTTCTTC	CASSSLQPYNEQFF	few	TRBV12-3/TRBV12-4	TRBJ2-1	-
TGTGCCAGCAGTTACCGACAGGGCCCCACCGGGGAGCTGTTTTTT	CASSYRQGPTGELFF	once	TRBV6-2/TRBV6-3	TRBJ2-2	TRBD1
TGTGCCAGCAGCCAAGACCCCGGCGGGGGCACTGAAGCTTTCTTT	CASSQDPGGGTEAFF	many	TRBV4-1	TRBJ1-1	-
TGTGCCAGTAGTAGGGACAGGGGGATTTTGAGCAATCAGCCCCAGCATTTT	CASSRDRGILSNQPQHF	few	TRBV19	TRBJ1-5	TRBD1
TGTGCCAGCAGTCCCACAGCGGGGGGGCCAGAGACCCAGTACTTC	CASSPTAGGPETQYF	few	TRBV6-6	TRBJ2-5	TRBD2
TGTGCCAGCAGTTTAACCCTTGGTGTCCGAAACACCGGGGAGCTGTTTTTT	CASSLTLGVRNTGELFF	-	TRBV12-3/TRBV12-4	TRBJ2-2	-
TGCAGTGCCCTCGACAGGCGTTCATTCCCGGGTTCACCCCTCCACTTT	CSALDRRSFPGSPLHF	-	TRBV20-1	TRBJ1-6	-
TGTGCCAGCAGGTCCGCCGGGACCCTAGGGGGCTACACCTTC	CASRSAGTLGGYTF	few	TRBV28	TRBJ1-2	-
TGTGCCAGCAGTTTTACTAGCGGATCCCAAATCACTACTTTCTCCTACAATGAGCAGTTCTTC	CASSFTSGSQITTFSYNEQFF	few	TRBV28	TRBJ2-1	TRBD2
TGTGCCACCGGACCTTTTAATTCACCCCTCCACTTT	CATGPFNSPLHF	-	TRBV15	TRBJ1-6	-
TGTGCCAGCACCATGGACAGGGTGGATAATGGCTACACCTTC	CASTMDRVDNGYTF	few	TRBV28	TRBJ1-2	TRBD1
TGTGCCAGCTCCCCCTCGACAGGCCAATTGTTCGGTGAAGCTTTCTTT	CASSPSTGQLFGEAFF	-	TRBV27	TRBJ1-1	-
TGTGCCAGCAGTTTAGCGTGGGAGGATGCAACTAATGAAAAACTGTTTTTT	CASSLAWEDATNEKLFF	many	TRBV12-3/TRBV12-4	TRBJ1-4	-
TGTGCCAGCAGTTTGGCGGGGGGGCTCCCCGGGGAGCTGTTTTTT	CASSLAGGLPGELFF	-	TRBV27	TRBJ2-2	TRBD2
TGTGCCAGCAAGGGGGCACAGAGCTCTGGGGCCAACGTCCTGACTTTC	CASKGAQSSGANVLTF	-	TRBV7-9	TRBJ2-6	TRBD1
TGCAGTGCTAGAGATTTGAAGAGCCAGCCCCAGCATTTT	CSARDLKSQPQHF	few	TRBV20-1	TRBJ1-5	-